This record covers a single TCR beta chain. Its specificity is unknown. This entry is derived from a study of T cell responses to AZD1222 COVID-19 vaccine. Overall study findings and caveats: Researchers report vaccine-associated CD4 TCRs spanning spike, with dominance at 160-218 and 743-854. Donors in the cohort were predominantly white British and more often female, and clonal diversity was possibly underestimated.

Germline CDR1 and CDR2: SGHAT and FQNNGV. Trimming removed 4 bases from V and 8 bases from J, with 15 bases in between. The CDR3 is made up of 14 amino acids. Clones were read by immunoSEQ multiplex PCR, and TCRdb kept only the in-frame ones, dropping some. The profile shows 64,000 or so clones, 84% of them singletons. This rearrangement joins TRBV11-2 to TRBJ2-1; D uncertain. The sequence came from an adult in good health. The source was peripheral blood, collected on day 0 of AZD1222 vaccination. The CDR3 sequence: CASSSPRGAHEQFF. The CDR3 coding sequence is TGTGCCAGCAGCTCCCCGAGAGGTGCCCATGAGCAGTTCTTC.